This T cell receptor beta chain originates from a study of blood T cell repertoires in COVID-19 (dated by TCRdb to the early 2020s). In terms of the full investigation: Collaborator samples came from the United States, Italy and Spain and covered acute and convalescent phases of COVID-19. The prospective study material was composed of cDNA or gDNA derived from T cells, B-cell-depleted T cells, or PBMCs. Deeply sampled blood TCRbeta repertoires from subjects exposed to, actively infected with, or recovered from COVID-19 were included in the dataset. The repertoires were released in a freely available public database intended as a resource for research on the immune response to SARS-CoV-2. The samples were drawn from two sources: the first 160 participants of the ongoing ImmuneRACE study, and 1,000 to 1,500 subjects contributed by 6 global collaborators. Sample metadata almost always included a de-identified subject ID, COVID-19 status, age in years and sex. Where HLA class I and class II types were available, the types were taken from metadata supplied by the sample provider, not from assay-based typing.

Overall study results and their limits: Clinical and demographic metadata were provided uncurated, with the amount varying by source and participant.

From the cysteine through the phenylalanine, the CDR3 covers 13 amino acids. Only the CDR3 portion is preserved as DNA: 39 bases, with reading frame beginning at the first base. V and J lose 3 bases and 1 base, and a span of 9 bases separates them. Looking up the germline V gene (reference sequence) yields CDR1 DFQATT and CDR2 SNEGSKA. TCRbeta CDR3 regions were amplified from genomic DNA by means of the immunoSEQ Assay, a bias-controlled multiplex PCR. On the authors' methods: Nucleated cell counts per sample were estimated from amplification of reference gene primers within the assay. To quantify the absolute abundance of each unique TCRbeta CDR3 rearrangement, sequence reads were collapsed and filtered. For each sample, productive Simpson clonality was calculated as the square root of Simpson's diversity index across productive rearrangements. TCRdb holds this immuneACCESS table with in-frame rearrangements only. Some clones are missing; in checked studies, unresolved V genes explain under half, and the rest has no known cause. V, J and clone size were drawn from that table, and D and trimming were deduced from the DNA. The sample has 55,000 to 65,000 clones on record, about 81% of them singletons. More than 30% of the sample comes from the top ten.

On this clone itself: This clone's antigen is unknown. No base quality information exists; no much larger clone differs at one position.

In Seattle, one collaborating source enrolled patients while the infection was active and tracked those patients longitudinally over the course of disease. Whole blood was collected in K2EDTA tubes by collaborating institutions according to the institutions' own protocols. For TCRbeta analysis, collaborator samples were shipped as frozen whole blood, as isolated PBMCs, or as DNA extracted from either sample type. This chain is built from TRBV20-1 and TRBJ1-1; too little of a D gene remains to name it. The sequencing sample was made of peripheral blood. The origin of this receptor is a man in his fifties or sixties with COVID-19, enrolled during active disease. DNA sequence: TGCAGTGCTAGTCCTAGACCGAACACTGAAGCTTTCTTT. It codes for CSASPRPNTEAFF.